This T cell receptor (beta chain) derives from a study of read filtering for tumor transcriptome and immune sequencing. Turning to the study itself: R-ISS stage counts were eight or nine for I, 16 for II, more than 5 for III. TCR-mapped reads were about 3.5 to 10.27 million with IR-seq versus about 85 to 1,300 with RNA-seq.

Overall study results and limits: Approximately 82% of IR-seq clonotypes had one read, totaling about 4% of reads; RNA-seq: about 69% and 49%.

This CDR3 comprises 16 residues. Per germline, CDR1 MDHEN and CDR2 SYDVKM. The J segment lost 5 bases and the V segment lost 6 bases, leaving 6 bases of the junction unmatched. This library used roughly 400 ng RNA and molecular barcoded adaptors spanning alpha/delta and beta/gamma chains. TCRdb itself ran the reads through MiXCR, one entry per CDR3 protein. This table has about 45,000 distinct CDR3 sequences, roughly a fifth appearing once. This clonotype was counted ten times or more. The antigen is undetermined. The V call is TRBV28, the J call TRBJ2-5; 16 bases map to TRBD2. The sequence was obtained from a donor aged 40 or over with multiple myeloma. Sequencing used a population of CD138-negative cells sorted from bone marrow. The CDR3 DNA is TGTGCCAGCAGCGGGACTAGCGGGAGGGCCTGGGAGACCCAGTACTTC. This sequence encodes CASSGTSGRAWETQYF.